A selection of T cell receptor beta chains follows, all from one sample in a study of blood T cell repertoires in COVID-19. Using immunoSEQ multiplex PCR, the repertoire was profiled, and TCRdb retains in-frame clones only, with some absent. The sample lists some 200,000 clones; about 89% were seen once. Sequencing used peripheral blood. The receptors come from a man aged 70 or older with acute or convalescent COVID-19. Each CDR3 is given with its conserved first and last residue. The D gene is left open where the match is weak. Part of the rows lack a size; the others show once, few, many or a class for expanded clones.

D	size	V	J	CDR3	DNA
TRBD1	.	TRBV7-8	TRBJ1-5	CASSLNIGGQPQHF	TGTGCCAGCAGCTTAAACATAGGGGGCCAGCCCCAGCATTTT
TRBD1	once	TRBV30	TRBJ2-5	CASRDRGRETQYF	TGTGCCAGCCGGGACAGGGGGCGGGAGACCCAGTACTTC
.	.	TRBV28	TRBJ2-7	CASTPAGGSGSYEQYF	TGTGCCAGCACCCCCGCAGGGGGGAGTGGCTCCTACGAGCAGTACTTC
TRBD1	.	TRBV28	TRBJ2-1	CASTLGMTTGDEQFF	TGTGCCAGCACCCTGGGAATGACTACAGGGGATGAGCAGTTCTTC
.	.	TRBV9	TRBJ2-1	CASSVRGIFYNEQFF	TGTGCCAGCAGCGTACGCGGTATCTTCTACAATGAGCAGTTCTTC
.	.	TRBV30	TRBJ1-3	CAWSGGRLGTGDLNTIYF	TGTGCCTGGAGTGGAGGGCGGCTCGGCACGGGCGACCTAAACACCATATATTTT
TRBD1	.	TRBV9	TRBJ2-5	CASSVAPGQGAGETQYF	TGTGCCAGCAGCGTAGCCCCCGGACAGGGGGCGGGAGAGACCCAGTACTTC
.	.	TRBV4-2	TRBJ2-1	CASSPSAASSYNEQFF	TGTGCCAGCAGCCCTTCAGCGGCCAGCTCCTACAATGAGCAGTTCTTC
TRBD1	.	TRBV5-4	TRBJ2-4	CASSSRQGPFAKNIQYF	TGTGCCAGCAGCTCAAGACAGGGGCCCTTCGCCAAAAACATTCAGTACTTC
TRBD1	.	TRBV7-9	TRBJ1-3	CASSLQGDSGNTIYF	TGTGCCAGCAGTCTACAGGGGGACTCTGGAAACACCATATATTTT
TRBD2	.	TRBV10-3	TRBJ2-1	CAIREGAGGPGEQFF	TGTGCCATCCGGGAGGGAGCGGGGGGGCCAGGTGAGCAGTTCTTC
TRBD2	.	TRBV5-1	TRBJ2-7	CASSLTTSVYLGEQYF	TGCGCCAGCAGCTTGACTACTAGCGTCTACCTGGGCGAGCAGTACTTC
.	.	TRBV30	TRBJ1-3	CAWVGGSSGNTIYF	TGTGCCTGGGTGGGCGGGAGCTCTGGAAACACCATATATTTT
.	few	TRBV7-2	TRBJ1-5	CASSYSGQGSQPQHF	TGTGCCAGCAGCTATAGCGGCCAGGGAAGTCAGCCCCAGCATTTT
.	.	TRBV4-1	TRBJ2-5	CASSQDALGAGETQYF	TGCGCCAGCAGCCAAGATGCCCTGGGGGCGGGAGAGACCCAGTACTTC
.	.	TRBV19	TRBJ1-2	CASSVKQSYGYTF	TGTGCCAGTAGTGTGAAACAAAGCTATGGCTACACCTTC
.	.	TRBV28	TRBJ1-1	CASSILGGAGTEAFF	TGTGCCAGCAGTATACTAGGCGGGGCTGGGACTGAAGCTTTCTTT
TRBD1	many	TRBV7-8	TRBJ1-6	CASSLRGGRSPLHF	TGTGCCAGCAGCTTAAGAGGGGGCAGGTCACCCCTCCACTTT
.	.	TRBV27	TRBJ1-5	CASSSPGGGQPQHF	TGTGCCAGCAGTTCCCCTGGCGGTGGTCAGCCCCAGCATTTT
TRBD2	.	TRBV6-5	TRBJ2-7	CASREGGIGSYEQYF	TGTGCCAGCAGAGAGGGAGGGATAGGGTCCTACGAGCAGTACTTC
.	.	TRBV9	TRBJ2-7	CASSVGGSPTSYEQYF	TGTGCCAGCAGCGTAGGCGGCAGCCCCACATCCTACGAGCAGTACTTC
.	.	TRBV5-4	TRBJ2-1	CASSLVGVNEQFF	TGTGCCAGCAGCCTAGTGGGAGTCAATGAGCAGTTCTTC
TRBD1	.	TRBV7-3	TRBJ1-1	CASSLRRQGANTEAFF	TGTGCCAGCAGCTTAAGAAGACAGGGGGCGAACACTGAAGCTTTCTTT
.	.	TRBV29-1	TRBJ2-5	CSGGGQETQYF	TGCAGCGGAGGGGGACAAGAGACCCAGTACTTC
TRBD2	.	TRBV9	TRBJ2-1	CASSVLSGGLREQFF	TGTGCCAGCAGCGTACTTAGCGGGGGGTTAAGGGAGCAGTTCTTC
TRBD1	.	TRBV24-1	TRBJ2-1	CATSDTGGGDNEQFF	TGTGCCACCAGTGATACAGGGGGCGGAGATAATGAGCAGTTCTTC
TRBD1	once	TRBV18	TRBJ1-5	CASSLGTGDQPQHF	TGTGCCAGCTCACTCGGGACAGGGGATCAGCCCCAGCATTTT
.	.	TRBV28	TRBJ1-1	CASTRQKAFF	TGTGCCAGCACCAGGCAAAAAGCTTTCTTT
.	few	TRBV29-1	TRBJ1-2	CSALPGAGYGYTF	TGCAGCGCCCTACCAGGGGCTGGCTATGGCTACACCTTC
TRBD2	.	TRBV4-1	TRBJ2-5	CASSQESERGWETQYF	TGCGCCAGCAGCCAAGAATCCGAGCGGGGATGGGAGACCCAGTACTTC
.	.	TRBV18	TRBJ2-6	CASSPTLLNSYSGANVLTF	TGTGCCAGCTCACCAACTCTTCTAAACAGCTATTCTGGGGCCAACGTCCTGACTTTC
TRBD1	.	TRBV27	TRBJ1-1	CASSLARGDTEAFF	TGTGCCAGCAGTTTGGCCAGGGGGGACACTGAAGCTTTCTTT
.	.	TRBV15	TRBJ1-5	CATSRDRSGFQPQHF	TGTGCCACCAGCAGAGATCGGTCAGGGTTTCAGCCCCAGCATTTT
TRBD1	.	TRBV10-1	TRBJ2-1	CASSESGTAYNEQFF	TGCGCCAGCAGTGAGTCCGGGACAGCCTACAATGAGCAGTTCTTC
.	.	TRBV7-9	TRBJ2-2	CANLRTTGELFF	TGTGCCAACCTTAGAACGACCGGGGAGCTGTTTTTT
TRBD2	.	TRBV9	TRBJ2-7	CASSVGSLAGRYEQYF	TGTGCCAGCAGCGTAGGTAGCCTAGCGGGGAGGTACGAGCAGTACTTC
.	.	TRBV19	TRBJ2-7	CASSIQGSGGVGTYEQYF	TGTGCCAGTAGTATTCAGGGCAGCGGAGGGGTAGGAACCTACGAGCAGTACTTC
TRBD1	.	TRBV18	TRBJ1-1	CASSPLGQGAGTEAFF	TGTGCCAGCTCACCACTCGGACAGGGGGCCGGAACTGAAGCTTTCTTT
.	.	TRBV4-2	TRBJ2-1	CASSQDGQGTDEQFF	TGTGCCAGCAGCCAAGATGGCCAGGGTACCGATGAGCAGTTCTTC
.	.	TRBV2	TRBJ1-5	CASSQGSRGNQPQHF	TGTGCCAGCAGTCAGGGGAGCAGGGGCAATCAGCCCCAGCATTTT
.	.	TRBV4-1	TRBJ1-5	CASSQDSGVNQPQHF	TGCGCCAGCAGCCAAGATTCAGGGGTCAATCAGCCCCAGCATTTT
.	.	TRBV19	TRBJ2-4	CASSPLRDAKNIQYF	TGTGCCAGTAGTCCCTTACGGGATGCCAAAAACATTCAGTACTTC
.	.	TRBV21-1	TRBJ1-3	CASSKGRAGNTIYF	TGTGCCAGCAGCAAAGGGAGGGCGGGAAACACCATATATTTT
TRBD1	.	TRBV10-3	TRBJ1-1	CAITGQKNTEAFF	TGTGCCATCACGGGACAGAAGAACACTGAAGCTTTCTTT
.	.	TRBV28	TRBJ1-2	CASSSMGAHGYTF	TGTGCCAGCAGCTCAATGGGGGCCCATGGCTACACCTTC
.	once	TRBV29-1	TRBJ1-4	CSGALTANEKLFF	TGCAGCGGGGCTCTTACGGCTAATGAAAAACTGTTTTTT
TRBD2	.	TRBV5-4	TRBJ2-7	CASSDARLAVPEQYF	TGTGCCAGCAGCGATGCTCGACTAGCGGTACCCGAGCAGTACTTC
.	.	TRBV10-1	TRBJ1-3	CASSESRGSGNTIYF	TGCGCCAGCAGTGAGTCTAGGGGGTCTGGAAACACCATATATTTT
TRBD1	.	TRBV4-3	TRBJ1-4	CASSTWTGIPGKLFF	TGCGCCAGCAGCACTTGGACAGGGATACCTGGGAAGTTGTTTTTT
TRBD1	.	TRBV2	TRBJ1-6	CASSLYLQGAGSPLHF	TGTGCCAGCAGCCTTTATCTACAGGGGGCAGGATCACCCCTCCACTTT
.	once	TRBV7-8	TRBJ2-1	CASSLVRGSNEQFF	TGTGCCAGCAGCTTAGTCCGAGGGAGCAATGAGCAGTTCTTC
TRBD1	.	TRBV5-1	TRBJ2-7	CASSPNPGQGGYEQYF	TGCGCCAGCAGCCCCAATCCGGGACAGGGGGGCTACGAGCAGTACTTC
.	.	TRBV4-3	TRBJ1-4	CASSQTTAFNEKLFF	TGCGCCAGCAGCCAAACGACAGCTTTTAATGAAAAACTGTTTTTT
TRBD2	once	TRBV27	TRBJ2-5	CASSLHGGRELWETQYF	TGTGCCAGCAGTTTACACGGAGGGCGGGAGTTATGGGAGACCCAGTACTTC
.	.	TRBV20-1	TRBJ2-3	CSANRADTQYF	TGCAGTGCTAACCGGGCAGATACGCAGTATTTT
TRBD2	.	TRBV3-1/TRBV3-2	TRBJ2-7	CASSQGGLVSGSSEQYF	TGTGCCAGCAGCCAAGGGGGCCTGGTGAGCGGGAGCTCCGAGCAGTACTTC
.	once	TRBV30	TRBJ2-7	CAWSRLSYEQYF	TGTGCCTGGAGCCGACTATCCTACGAGCAGTACTTC
.	.	TRBV28	TRBJ2-7	CASSLQGRDEQYF	TGTGCCAGCAGTCTACAGGGTAGGGACGAGCAGTACTTC
.	.	TRBV19	TRBJ1-2	CASSIAGVDGYTF	TGTGCCAGTAGTATTGCAGGGGTGGATGGCTACACCTTC